Detailed here is one T cell receptor (beta chain). The germline V gene encodes CDR1 MGHDK and CDR2 SYGVNS. The CDR3 has 14 residues. The germline V and J ends were trimmed by 2 bases and 6 bases, with 10 bases remaining between them. This entry belongs to a study of OX40 agonist ivuxolimab in advanced cancers. Profiled with immunoSEQ multiplex PCR; TCRdb holds only in-frame clones, not every one. The data hold over 5,500 clones, with just under 70% observed a single time. The sequence was obtained from an adult with an advanced solid tumor such as melanoma, head and neck, liver or kidney cancer. The specimen was CD4+ or CD8+ T cells sorted from blood, collected in a trial of the OX40 agonist ivuxolimab. The V call is TRBV25-1, the J call TRBJ2-2; D may be TRBD1 or TRBD2 (5 bases each). CDR3 residues: CASSEGRDAGELFF. CDR3 DNA: TGTGCCAGCAGTGAAGGCCGGGACGCCGGGGAGCTGTTTTTT.